This is a list of T cell receptor beta chains from one sample in a study of radiation and T cells in renal cell carcinoma. Clones were read by immunoSEQ multiplex PCR, and TCRdb kept only the in-frame ones, dropping some. The profile shows just under 80,000 clones, 80% to 90% of them singletons. This specimen consisted of blood, obtained from a patient whose treatment included radiotherapy and nephrectomy. Receptors originate from a woman in her fifties or sixties with renal cell carcinoma. Each CDR3 is given with its conserved first and last residue. A D gene is named only where the DNA matches it firmly. The size field is filled for only some rows; it gives once, few, many or a size class.

v_call	cdr3_length	d_call	clone_size	j_call	cdr3_aa	cdr3_nt
TRBV21-1	18	.	.	TRBJ2-7	CASSKATTGTSVCYEQYF	TGTGCCAGCAGCAAAGCTACTACCGGGACTAGCGTTTGCTACGAGCAGTACTTC
TRBV5-1	15	.	once	TRBJ1-1	CASSYSLQGNTEAFF	TGCGCCAGCAGCTACTCACTACAGGGGAACACTGAAGCTTTCTTT
TRBV30	14	.	few	TRBJ1-2	CAWSVTRTNYGYTF	TGTGCCTGGAGTGTAACCAGGACAAACTATGGCTACACCTTC
TRBV6-4	18	TRBD2	.	TRBJ2-1	CASSDRGLAGPSYNEQFF	TGTGCCAGCAGTGACCGGGGACTAGCGGGACCATCCTACAATGAGCAGTTCTTC
TRBV20-1	11	.	.	TRBJ2-7	CSEGDPYEQYF	TGCAGTGAGGGGGACCCCTACGAGCAGTACTTC
TRBV6-5	13	.	.	TRBJ1-3	CASRGSSGNTIYF	TGTGCCAGCAGAGGTTCCTCTGGAAACACCATATATTTT
TRBV2	13	.	.	TRBJ1-2	CASRSLLVYGYTF	TGTGCCAGCAGGAGTCTGCTTGTCTATGGCTACACCTTC
TRBV5-6	19	TRBD1	.	TRBJ2-4	CASSLWYRGRREAKNIQYF	TGTGCCAGCAGCTTGTGGTACAGGGGGCGCAGGGAAGCCAAAAACATTCAGTACTTC
TRBV18	15	TRBD1	few	TRBJ1-1	CASSPTGTENTEAFF	TGTGCCAGCTCACCTACCGGGACAGAGAACACTGAAGCTTTCTTT
TRBV9	22	TRBD2	.	TRBJ2-6	CASSVAVWASGPRSSGANVLTF	TGTGCCAGCAGCGTAGCCGTTTGGGCTAGCGGTCCAAGGAGCTCTGGGGCCAACGTCCTGACTTTC
TRBV11-3	15	.	.	TRBJ1-1	CASSLGLGRDTEAFF	TGTGCCAGCAGCTTAGGCCTTGGGCGGGACACTGAAGCTTTCTTT
TRBV19	14	.	.	TRBJ2-2	CATPAPGSIGELFF	TGTGCCACCCCGGCCCCCGGGTCTATCGGGGAGCTGTTTTTT
TRBV7-2	13	.	.	TRBJ1-1	CASSSDRNTEAFF	TGTGCCAGCAGTTCTGACAGGAACACTGAAGCTTTCTTT
TRBV7-8	13	.	.	TRBJ2-3	CASGIGGTDTQYF	TGTGCCAGCGGAATTGGGGGCACAGATACGCAGTATTTT
TRBV4-3	17	TRBD1	.	TRBJ2-2	CASSQDAGQGNTGELFF	TGCGCCAGCAGCCAGGATGCGGGACAGGGTAACACCGGGGAGCTGTTTTTT
TRBV7-8	15	TRBD1	.	TRBJ1-2	CASSPQTGMVYGYTF	TGTGCCAGCAGCCCTCAGACAGGGATGGTCTATGGCTACACCTTC
TRBV30	13	.	.	TRBJ2-7	CAWSTGLLYEQYF	TGTGCCTGGAGTACGGGACTTCTTTACGAGCAGTACTTC
TRBV27	17	TRBD2	few	TRBJ2-2	CASIGLAGGPNTGELFF	TGTGCCAGCATTGGACTAGCGGGGGGGCCGAACACCGGGGAGCTGTTTTTT
TRBV11-2	15	.	.	TRBJ1-4	CASSFEGATNEKLFF	TGTGCCAGCAGCTTCGAGGGTGCAACTAATGAAAAACTGTTTTTT
TRBV19	14	.	.	TRBJ2-7	CASSIVGSSYEQYF	TGTGCCAGTAGTATAGTTGGGAGCTCCTACGAGCAGTACTTC
TRBV27	11	.	.	TRBJ2-1	CASSSLNEQFF	TGTGCCAGCAGTTCCCTTAACGAGCAGTTCTTC
TRBV9	12	.	.	TRBJ2-7	CASSGEGGTGSF	TGTGCCAGCAGCGGTGAGGGGGGGACAGGTTCCTTC
TRBV2	15	.	.	TRBJ2-6	CASSGGLAGANVLTF	TGTGCCAGCAGTGGTGGGTTGGCTGGGGCCAACGTCCTGACTTTC
TRBV7-2	13	.	once	TRBJ2-7	CASTPGGIHEQYF	TGTGCCAGCACCCCCGGAGGTATCCACGAGCAGTACTTC
TRBV11-1	16	TRBD2	.	TRBJ2-5	CASSLDGLAGGETQYF	TGTGCCAGCAGCCTTGACGGACTAGCGGGAGGAGAGACCCAGTACTTC
TRBV20-1	10	.	.	TRBJ2-1	CSAKKNEQFF	TGCAGTGCTAAAAAGAATGAGCAGTTCTTC
TRBV7-3	13	.	.	TRBJ1-1	CASSPGTDTEAFF	TGTGCCAGCAGCCCCGGGACGGACACTGAAGCTTTCTTT
TRBV7-9	17	.	once	TRBJ2-2	CASSAIEGYWDTGELFF	TGTGCCAGCAGCGCTATAGAGGGGTATTGGGACACCGGGGAGCTGTTTTTT
TRBV2	15	.	.	TRBJ2-6	CASSSANSGANVLTF	TGTGCCAGCAGCTCAGCGAACTCTGGGGCCAACGTCCTGACTTTC
TRBV6-6	14	.	.	TRBJ2-7	CASSYSTGGQEQYF	TGTGCCAGCAGTTACTCGACCGGAGGTCAAGAGCAGTACTTC
TRBV9	15	.	.	TRBJ2-3	CASSVGNSGADTQYF	TGTGCCAGCAGCGTAGGAAATAGCGGTGCGGATACGCAGTATTTT
TRBV4-1	15	.	.	TRBJ2-7	CASSQDERSERERYF	TGCGCCAGCAGCCAAGATGAAAGGAGTGAGAGAGAGCGGTACTTC
TRBV7-9	15	TRBD1	.	TRBJ2-7	CASSAPGQGVYEQYF	TGTGCCAGCAGCGCGCCGGGACAGGGAGTTTACGAGCAGTACTTC
TRBV6-1	14	.	.	TRBJ1-1	CASSPRDGATEAFF	TGTGCCAGCAGTCCACGGGACGGGGCCACTGAAGCTTTCTTT
TRBV5-1	20	TRBD2	.	TRBJ2-5	CASSLSLGGGRASGRETQYF	TGCGCCAGCAGCTTGAGTCTTGGAGGCGGGAGGGCCAGTGGGCGAGAGACCCAGTACTTC
TRBV15	17	.	once	TRBJ1-2	CATSRGGNEGSLYGYTF	TGTGCCACCAGCAGAGGAGGGAACGAGGGTAGCCTCTATGGCTACACCTTC
TRBV6-1	15	.	.	TRBJ2-4	CASSEMGGTKNIQYF	TGTGCCAGCAGTGAAATGGGTGGCACCAAAAACATTCAGTACTTC
TRBV5-1	15	TRBD1	.	TRBJ1-1	CASSSSTGGNTEAFF	TGCGCCAGCAGCTCCTCGACAGGGGGAAACACTGAAGCTTTCTTT
TRBV6-5	15	.	.	TRBJ1-4	CASSSFDPQKEKLFF	TGTGCCAGCAGTTCCTTTGATCCACAGAAGGAAAAACTGTTTTTT
TRBV6-1	14	TRBD1	once	TRBJ1-4	CASSPGQGHEKLFF	TGTGCCAGCAGTCCGGGACAGGGACATGAAAAACTGTTTTTT
TRBV5-1	16	TRBD1	.	TRBJ1-4	CASSLLPQGADEKLFF	TGCGCCAGCAGCTTGCTCCCGCAGGGGGCCGATGAAAAACTGTTTTTT
TRBV5-1	14	.	once	TRBJ1-3	CASSLDNSGNTIYF	TGCGCCAGCAGCCTGGATAACTCTGGAAACACCATATATTTT